These 32 T cell receptor beta chains came from one sample sequenced in a study of T cells after yellow fever vaccination. TCRdb analysed the 5' RACE reads with MiXCR anew, one entry per CDR3 protein. The table lists about 27,000 distinct CDR3 sequences, roughly 4.5% of them singletons. The specimen was PBMCs, either bulk or a sorted T-cell subset (CD4+, CD8+, memory, or dextramer-sorted; not recorded which), collected on the day of the yellow fever booster vaccination. The receptors here all came from a man aged 18 to 30 who received the YFV17D yellow fever vaccine.

This clonotype was detected a few times. This rearrangement joins TRBV18 to TRBJ2-7, with TRBD1 as a possible D gene (6 bases). V was cut by 0 bases and J by 1 base, with 10 bases left in between. CDR1 KGHSH and CDR2 LQKENI come from the germline V gene. CDR3 length: 15 amino acids. CDR3 residues: CASSPPGAASYEQYF. DNA of the CDR3: TGTGCCAGCTCACCACCGGGGGCAGCTTCCTACGAGCAGTACTTC.

This clonotype was observed many times. The rearrangement links TRBV4-1 to TRBJ1-1, with 8 bases fitting TRBD1. The CDR3 runs 14 residues. Per germline, CDR1 MGHRA and CDR2 YSYEKL. Unmatched junction bases numbered 6, after V lost 2 bases and J lost 7 bases. CDR3 sequence reads: CASSQPTGEDEAFF. The CDR3 nucleotides are TGCGCCAGCAGCCAACCGACAGGGGAGGATGAAGCTTTCTTT.

The V gene is TRBV7-9, the J gene TRBJ1-1; no reliable D call. V lost 5 bases, J lost 5 bases, and 15 bases lay in between. The CDR3 extends over 14 amino acids. Germline CDR1 SEHNR, CDR2 FQNEAQ (reference sequence). The CDR3 spells CASSPVGEGTEAFF. In DNA form, the CDR3 reads TGTGCCAGCAGCCCTGTGGGTGAAGGGACTGAAGCTTTCTTT.

The V and J genes are TRBV12-3 or TRBV12-4 and TRBJ2-2; D may be TRBD1 (5 bases). The CDR3 is 17 residues long. V lost 6 bases and J 2 bases, leaving 19 bases between the germline ends. This CDR3 reads CASSPVIGHLNTGELFF. CDR3 coding DNA: TGTGCCAGCAGCCCCGTAATAGGACACCTAAACACCGGGGAGCTGTTTTTT.

This clonotype was seen repeatedly, ten times or more. This sequence joins TRBV7-2 and TRBJ2-5; D not certain. The V end was cut by 3 bases, the J end by 4 bases, with 18 bases between. CDR1 is SGHTA and CDR2 is FQGNSA in the germline V gene. There are 16 residues in the CDR3. The CDR3: CASSFQAVTMLETQYF. As DNA, the CDR3 is TGTGCCAGCAGCTTTCAGGCGGTGACGATGTTAGAGACCCAGTACTTC.

In its sample, this clonotype was seen many times. This chain connects TRBV5-1 to TRBJ2-3; 8 bases fit TRBD1. The CDR3 has 14 residues. J gave up 4 bases and V 3 bases, and 4 bases lay outside the gene matches. CDR1 is SGHRS, CDR2 YFSETQ, per germline. The CDR3 loop reads CASSSAGGADTQYF. For the CDR3, the DNA is TGCGCCAGCAGCTCGGCAGGGGGCGCAGATACGCAGTATTTT.

This rearrangement joins TRBV20-1 to TRBJ2-1; D perhaps matches TRBD1 (7 bases). There are 14 residues in the CDR3. CDR1 is DFQATT and CDR2 is SNEGSKA in the germline V gene (reference sequence). V was shortened by 6 bases and J by 0 bases, with 12 bases between the two germline ends. Here the CDR3 reads CSAAGGSSYNEQFF. The CDR3 nucleotides read TGCAGTGCGGCAGGGGGGAGCTCCTACAATGAGCAGTTCTTC.

Worth noting for this clonotype: This may be a read error: a much more frequent sequence differs by one nucleotide. This chain uses TRBV4-3 with TRBJ2-5; D is unresolved. CDR3 length equals 15 residues. Trimming pared 1 base from V and 1 base from J, leaving 10 bases between. CDR1 is LGHNA, CDR2 YSLEER, per germline. DNA of the CDR3: TGCGCCAGCAGCCAAGCTGTGGGCCTCCAAGAGACCCAGTACTTC. Translated: CASSQAVGLQETQYF.

This clonotype was recorded at least ten times. The chain links TRBV7-2 to TRBJ2-7; the D gene is possibly TRBD2 (6 bases). The CDR3 covers 13 residues. CDR1 and CDR2 from the germline V gene are SGHTA and FQGNSA. V lost 0 bases and J lost 3, with 6 bases in between. CDR3 amino acids: CASSLAGGYEQYV. The DNA of the CDR3 is TGTGCCAGCAGCTTAGCGGGGGGCTACGAGCAGTACGTC.

The chain has TRBV6-4 and TRBJ2-3; D remains unclear. There are 13 residues in the CDR3. The V and J ends lost 5 bases and 3 bases respectively, with 9 bases between them. The germline CDR1 and CDR2 sequences are MRHNA and SNTAGT. CDR3 protein: CASSQRDTDTQYF. CDR3 bases: TGTGCCAGCAGTCAAAGGGATACAGATACGCAGTATTTT.

This clonotype was detected ten times or more. The J gene is TRBJ1-4, the V gene TRBV5-6; D possibly corresponds to TRBD1 (6 bases). In germline, CDR1 is SGHDT, CDR2 YYEEEE. V dropped 0 bases and J dropped 7 bases, with 10 bases sitting between them. This CDR3 comprises 14 residues. CDR3 bases: TGTGCCAGCAGCTTGGTGGGGGGCTTTGAAAAACTGTTTTTT. This encodes CASSLVGGFEKLFF.

This clonotype was counted at least ten times. V is TRBV7-9 and J is TRBJ2-1; 8 bases match TRBD2. The CDR3 is 14 residues long. The J segment lost 4 bases and the V segment lost 4 bases, leaving 3 bases of the junction unmatched. From germline, CDR1 is SEHNR and CDR2 FQNEAQ (reference sequence). CDR3 loop: CASSWLAGYNEQFF. CDR3 coding DNA: TGTGCCAGCAGCTGGTTAGCGGGGTACAATGAGCAGTTCTTC.

This clonotype was counted between two and nine times. The rearrangement joins TRBV7-6 to TRBJ1-1; D gene ambiguous. V was shortened by 5 bases and J by 4 bases, with 17 bases between the two germline ends. CDR1 SGHVS and CDR2 FNYEAQ come from the germline V gene. This CDR3 has 15 residues. DNA for the CDR3: TGTGCCAGCAGCACCCTGTCCCCTTCGGGCACTGAAGCTTTCTTT. This gives the protein CASSTLSPSGTEAFF. Filled out from reference TRBV7-6 and TRBJ1-1, the complete variable domain reads GAGVSQSPRYKVTKRGQDVALRCDPISGHVSLYWYRQALGQGPEFLTYFNYEAQQDKSGLPNDRFSAERPEGSISTLTIQRTEQRDSAMYRCASSTLSPSGTEAFFGQGTRLTVV.

Ten or more counts support this clonotype. The chain couples TRBV25-1 to TRBJ2-7, with TRBD1 identical over 10 bases. V gave up 8 bases and J gave up 4 bases; unmatched junction bases: 5. There are 13 residues in the CDR3. Germline V lookup: CDR1 MGHDK, CDR2 SYGVNS. CDR3 DNA: TGTGCCAGCGCGGGACAGGGGTCTTACGAGCAGTACGTC. Translated: CASAGQGSYEQYV.

This clonotype showed up just a few times. The chain recombines TRBV12-3 or TRBV12-4 with TRBJ2-3; 8 positions match TRBD1. The J call is in doubt because the DNA end fits TRBJ1-5 better. This CDR3 has 16 residues. The CDR3 protein is CASSFLGGQEIDTQHF. CDR3 nucleotides: TGTGCCAGCAGTTTTTTAGGGGGACAGGAAATAGATACGCAGCATTTT.

In this sample, this clonotype turned up many times. This rearrangement joins TRBV7-2 to TRBJ2-4, with TRBD1 as a possible D gene (6 bases). The germline gives CDR1 SGHTA, CDR2 FQGNSA. V gave up 5 bases and J gave up 4 bases, with 9 bases separating them. The CDR3 consists of 13 residues. CDR3 amino acids: CASSQTGKNIQYF. The CDR3 DNA reads TGTGCCAGCAGCCAGACAGGAAAAAACATTCAGTACTTC.

A few counts support this clonotype. V and J are TRBV5-1 and TRBJ2-5; 7 bases map to TRBD1. Per germline, CDR1 SGHRS and CDR2 YFSETQ. Trimming removed 5 bases from V and 2 bases from J; junction bases left unmatched: 3. The CDR3 loop spans 13 amino acids. The CDR3 DNA follows: TGCGCCAGCAGTTGGGACAGACAAGAGACCCAGTACTTC. Translating gives CASSWDRQETQYF.

The CDR3 loop reads CASSSVIISAEAFF. In nucleotides, the CDR3 is TGTGCCAGCAGCTCGGTGATTATAAGCGCTGAAGCTTTCTTT. The chain couples TRBV7-2 to TRBJ1-1, with D unclear. CDR1 and CDR2 (germline): SGHTA, FQGNSA. The CDR3 has 14 residues. V lost 4 bases, J lost 6 bases, and 15 bases lay in between.

The sample holds many counts of this clonotype. The chain uses TRBV4-3 and TRBJ1-6; D may be TRBD1 (6 bases). The CDR3 length is 16 residues. The germline V gene encodes CDR1 LGHNA and CDR2 YSLEER. Trimming took 0 bases from V and 9 from J, leaving 15 bases between them. CDR3 sequence reads: CASSQDESRGGSPLHF. CDR3 nucleotides: TGCGCCAGCAGCCAAGATGAGTCTCGAGGGGGTTCACCCCTCCACTTT.

This clonotype was found a few times. The V and J genes are TRBV5-6 and TRBJ2-2, with D perhaps TRBD1 or TRBD2 (6 bases each). The CDR3 is 14 residues long. V lost 0 bases to trimming and J lost 5 bases, with 8 bases between them. Germline V gives CDR1 SGHDT, CDR2 YYEEEE. The CDR3 DNA reads as TGTGCCAGCAGCTTGGCGGGGGCGACCGGGGAGCTGTTTTTT. This gives the protein CASSLAGATGELFF.

This clonotype was seen many times. This chain joins TRBV25-1 and TRBJ1-4; a weak D match, TRBD1 (5 bases). Germline loops: CDR1 MGHDK, CDR2 SYGVNS. This CDR3 contains 15 residues. Trimming stripped 0 bases from V and 8 bases from J, with 13 bases between. The CDR3 sequence: CASSEYREGREKLFF. The CDR3 bases are TGTGCCAGCAGTGAATATCGGGAGGGGAGGGAAAAACTGTTTTTT.

This clonotype has a count of ten or more. The chain couples TRBV10-3 to TRBJ2-7; D is ambiguous. The CDR3 covers 13 residues. V lost 4 bases, J lost 4 bases, and 11 bases lay in between. The V gene's germline CDR1 is ENHRY and CDR2 SYGVKD. CDR3 amino acids: CAISAPQTYEQYF. CDR3 nucleotides: TGTGCCATCAGTGCCCCGCAGACTTACGAGCAGTACTTC.

This clonotype was observed many times. The chain employs TRBV12-3 or TRBV12-4 and TRBJ1-3, with D unclear. CDR3 length: 12 residues. The V end lost 3 bases, the J end lost 8 bases, and 8 bases lay between the germline ends. The CDR3 DNA follows: TGTGCCAGCAGTTTGGTACGGGACACCATATATTTT. This gives the protein CASSLVRDTIYF.

This clonotype was seen a handful of times. This chain links TRBV11-3 with TRBJ2-6, with 7 bases fitting TRBD1. From germline, CDR1 is SGHNT and CDR2 YENEEA. The trim removed 0 bases at V and 0 bases at J, leaving 17 bases unmatched. CDR3 length: 22 residues. The CDR3 reads CASSLDLWSGTASDSGANVLTF. As DNA, the CDR3 is TGTGCCAGCAGCTTAGATCTTTGGTCCGGGACAGCCAGTGACTCTGGGGCCAACGTCCTGACTTTC.

This clonotype appeared many times. V and J are TRBV6-4 and TRBJ2-3; perhaps TRBD2 as D (5 bases). This CDR3 is 15 amino acids long. V was shortened by 3 bases and J by 3 bases, with 13 bases between the two germline ends. Per germline, CDR1 MRHNA and CDR2 SNTAGT. The CDR3 loop is CASSESLERTDTQYF. In DNA form, the CDR3 reads TGTGCCAGCAGTGAATCACTAGAAAGGACAGATACGCAGTATTTT.

This clonotype has a count of ten or more. This chain links TRBV4-3 with TRBJ1-5, with unresolved D. The V gene lost 0 bases and the J gene lost 0 bases, with 15 bases spanning the gap. CDR1 LGHNA and CDR2 YSLEER come from the germline V gene. The CDR3 sequence is 18 residues long. DNA for the CDR3: TGCGCCAGCAGCCAAGAGTATGGAGAACCTTATAGCAATCAGCCCCAGCATTTT. It translates to CASSQEYGEPYSNQPQHF.

This clonotype was detected ten times or more. The V and J genes are TRBV6-6 and TRBJ2-7; 8 positions agree with TRBD1. CDR1 is MNHNY and CDR2 is SVGAGI in the germline V gene (reference sequence). This CDR3 is 14 amino acids long. V was pared by 5 bases and J by 3 bases, with 6 bases of the junction left unmatched. CDR3 sequence (DNA): TGTGCCAGCAGTATCCAGGGGGCAGTCTACGAGCAGTACTTC. It translates to CASSIQGAVYEQYF.

The V call is TRBV5-1, the J call TRBJ1-4; D unclear. Deletions cut 4 bases from V and 5 bases from J, with 12 bases between. CDR1 SGHRS and CDR2 YFSETQ come from the germline V gene. This CDR3 spans 14 amino acids. CDR3 bases: TGCGCCAGCAGCCCGACTGCCTCCAATGAAAAACTGTTTTTT. Its translation is CASSPTASNEKLFF.

This clonotype showed up many times. The chain uses TRBV5-1 and TRBJ1-1, with D maybe TRBD1 (6 bases). The CDR3 is 14 amino acids. CDR1 is SGHRS and CDR2 is YFSETQ in the germline V gene. Trimming took off 4 bases at V and 1 base at J, with 11 bases between the two ends. The CDR3 nucleotides read TGCGCCAGCAGCCCACAGGGTCAGAACACTGAAGCTTTCTTT. This sequence encodes CASSPQGQNTEAFF.

At least ten counts were recorded for this clonotype. The chain couples TRBV5-5 to TRBJ2-7; 8 nucleotides line up with TRBD2. V was pared by 2 bases and J by 3 bases, with 7 bases of the junction left unmatched. The CDR3 is 15 amino acids. Germline V gene lookup returns CDR1 SGHKS and CDR2 YYEKEE (reference sequence). In DNA form, the CDR3 reads TGTGCCAGCAGCTTCCGGGAGGGCTCCCTCTACGAGCAGTACTTC. Its translation: CASSFREGSLYEQYF. Together with reference TRBV5-5 and TRBJ2-7, the CDR3 gives the full variable domain: DAGVTQSPTHLIKTRGQQVTLRCSPISGHKSVSWYQQVLGQGPQFIFQYYEKEERGRGNFPDRFSARQFPNYSSELNVNALLLGDSALYLCASSFREGSLYEQYFGPGTRLTVT.

This clonotype was found many times. The rearrangement links TRBV11-2 to TRBJ2-7; no clear D. The CDR3 spans 13 residues. Germline lookup yields CDR1 SGHAT and CDR2 FQNNGV. Trimming took off 3 bases at V and 6 bases at J, with 12 bases between the two ends. The CDR3 DNA reads TGTGCCAGCAGCTTGTTCCACGAGGCCGAGCAGTACTTC. Protein: CASSLFHEAEQYF.

The sample holds many counts of this clonotype. The rearrangement joins TRBV28 to TRBJ2-5; 10 bases align to TRBD1. V gave up 8 bases and J gave up 5 bases; unmatched junction bases: 11. Germline V gene lookup returns CDR1 MDHEN and CDR2 SYDVKM. The CDR3 loop spans 15 amino acids. The CDR3 region has the DNA TGTGCCAGCCAAGGCGCCGGGACAGGGGATGAGACCCAGTACTTC. This codes for CASQGAGTGDETQYF.